This T cell receptor beta chain was sequenced during a study of shared clonotypes between healthy human individuals. The overall study: Plates per donor: three CD4 naive, three CD4 memory, two CD8 naive, one CD8 memory. Notes on the study in general: Sampling covered nothing but blood. Tissue TCR repertoires likely differ from those found in blood.

Germline assignment: CDR1 MNHNS and CDR2 SASEGT. The CDR3 consists of 16 residues. Deletions cut 0 bases from V and 6 bases from J, with 16 bases between. Genomic DNA belonging to each subset was distributed in equal measure over several immunoSEQ plates. Only in-frame clones appear in the TCRdb table, and some are missing; sequencing was by immunoSEQ multiplex PCR. The profile shows some 1 million clones, about 75% of them singletons. A CD45RA+ naive subset and a CD45RA-negative memory subset were split from CD4+ cells. With regard to this clone: Its antigen is currently unknown.

The clonotype comes from a man younger than 35 in good health. The chain couples TRBV6-1 to TRBJ2-3, with a possible D match to TRBD2 (6 bases). Input material: memory CD4+ T cells sorted from blood. Subset: CD45RA-negative fraction. Here the CDR3 DNA reads TGTGCCAGCAGTGAAGCACTAGCTACGGGGTGGGATACGCAGTATTTT. This translates into CASSEALATGWDTQYF.